This T cell receptor (beta chain) derives from a study of beta chain features in type 1 diabetes. As for the study in general: Cells sorted and examined across all samples totaled 85 million to 130 million.

Reverse transcribing all isolated RNA meant expressed TCRB transcripts were sequenced. Some 3.4 million reads were obtained on average from naive, central memory and regulatory T cell samples. This table comes from immunoSEQ multiplex PCR, and its TCRdb copy is limited to in-frame clones, with some not included. The profile covers 810,000 or so clones, with around a sixth appearing a single time and 0.02% to 0.03% taken by the ten largest. The table lists this clone with a few counts. Its antigen is not identified. Broader study findings: PCR might show a preference for shorter templates, equally across patients and controls.

Sorted populations all exceeded 95% purity. This clonotype was sampled from a woman aged 18-29 years in good health. The sequencing input was naive CD4+ T cells from blood.

As DNA, the CDR3 is TGTGCCAGCAGTTCGGGACAGGGACACAATGAGCAGTTCTTC. Translated: CASSSGQGHNEQFF. The chain has TRBV6-6 and TRBJ2-1; TRBD1 aligns across 9 bases. Trimming cost V 4 bases and J 5 bases; bases outside gene matches: 3. The germline V gene has CDR1 MNHNY and CDR2 SVGAGI (reference sequence). CDR3 length equals 14 residues.